This T cell receptor (beta chain) is from a study of T cells after yellow fever vaccination (dated by TCRdb to 2018 to 2020). For the wider study: The SMART-Seq v4 Ultra Low Input RNA kit was used to prepare libraries from fractions with low cell numbers. Bulk PBMC replicates and cell subsets were isolated from blood drawn at multiple timepoints before and after both primary and secondary immunization. The cohort comprised two healthy male donors, one aged 18 to 30 and one aged 30 to 39 years. To follow T-cell clones before and after primary and booster YFV17D yellow fever vaccination, bulk TCR alpha and beta repertoires were sequenced over time.

The V end gives up 5 bases and the J end 5 bases, leaving 13 bases in the junction not matched to a gene. The germline V gene (reference sequence) sets CDR1 to SEHNR and CDR2 to FQNEAQ. The CDR3 has 17 amino acids, counting the end cysteine and phenylalanine. The entry retains the CDR3 DNA only, 51 bases that are in frame from base 1. The reads were generated on an Illumina NovaSeq 6000. TCR cDNA was synthesized by 5'RACE template switching, which introduced a universal primer site and unique molecular identifiers. Priming for cDNA synthesis came from both the TCR alpha and TCR beta constant segments. Two PCR steps were used to amplify libraries, with sample barcodes and sequencing adapters being added in the second step. Sequencing of libraries was performed on Illumina HiSeq 2500 (2x100 bp) or NovaSeq (2x150 bp). The paper's data handling went like this. MIGEC handled demultiplexing of reads and collapsing into UMI consensus sequences, while MiXCR performed V(D)J alignment. Vaccine-responding clonotypes were defined with edgeR using replicate PBMC samples, requiring FDR below 0.01 and a log2 fold change above 5 up to day 15. Bulk clonotypes were assigned CD4 or CD8 identity according to which sequenced CD4 or CD8 repertoire held them at higher abundance. TCRdb passed the public sequencing reads through fastp at Q25 and MiXCR, retaining productive beta sequences. One record per CDR3 amino acid sequence lists the most common genes and DNA. These V and J calls originate from TCRdb's pipeline instead of the authors' own analysis. The sample records roughly 330,000 distinct CDR3 sequences, under 5% of which are singletons. The ten most abundant clones make up 24% of the sample.

This sample's treatment or condition label indicates: live attenuated yellow fever vaccine strain. Two biological replicates of bulk PBMCs were collected at each blood-draw timepoint. PBMCs were isolated from peripheral blood using a standard Ficoll-Paque protocol. RNA was extracted with TriZol from bulk PBMCs, CD4 and CD8 fractions, and dextramer-positive and dextramer-negative fractions. The research as a whole found: After the booster, most of the clones that had expanded following primary vaccination were detected again (almost 98% of CD4 and around 88% of CD8), which suggests that memory was broadly maintained. The secondary T-cell response was found to be weaker but faster than the primary response, with a peak reached on day 5 rather than on day 15. A small share of clonotypes was detected in both CD4 and CD8 compartments, with the overlap likely arising from convergent recombination. FACS-sorted repertoires could contain abundant contaminating clonotypes from the bulk population, so computational filtering was required. The study included only two donors, which limits how far the findings can be generalized.

This clonotype was observed a handful of times. The target of this receptor is not known. Per-base qualities were not stored, and no clone one base away is much larger. Sequencing used PBMCs, obtained 5 days after the yellow fever booster vaccination. This receptor was identified in a man younger than 30 who received the YFV17D yellow fever vaccine. Rearrangement joined TRBV7-9 to TRBJ2-3; 10 junctional bases match TRBD2. The bases are TGTGCCAGCAGCCCACTCTTCGGGACTAGCGAGTTAGATACGCAGTATTTT. Its translation reads: CASSPLFGTSELDTQYF. This CDR3, with the reference TRBV7-9 and TRBJ2-3 proteins standing in past its ends, gives the full variable domain DTGVSQNPRHKITKRGQNVTFRCDPISEHNRLYWYRQTLGQGPEFLTYFQNEAQLEKSRLLSDRFSAERPKGSFSTLEIQRTEQGDSAMYLCASSPLFGTSELDTQYFGPGTRLTVL.